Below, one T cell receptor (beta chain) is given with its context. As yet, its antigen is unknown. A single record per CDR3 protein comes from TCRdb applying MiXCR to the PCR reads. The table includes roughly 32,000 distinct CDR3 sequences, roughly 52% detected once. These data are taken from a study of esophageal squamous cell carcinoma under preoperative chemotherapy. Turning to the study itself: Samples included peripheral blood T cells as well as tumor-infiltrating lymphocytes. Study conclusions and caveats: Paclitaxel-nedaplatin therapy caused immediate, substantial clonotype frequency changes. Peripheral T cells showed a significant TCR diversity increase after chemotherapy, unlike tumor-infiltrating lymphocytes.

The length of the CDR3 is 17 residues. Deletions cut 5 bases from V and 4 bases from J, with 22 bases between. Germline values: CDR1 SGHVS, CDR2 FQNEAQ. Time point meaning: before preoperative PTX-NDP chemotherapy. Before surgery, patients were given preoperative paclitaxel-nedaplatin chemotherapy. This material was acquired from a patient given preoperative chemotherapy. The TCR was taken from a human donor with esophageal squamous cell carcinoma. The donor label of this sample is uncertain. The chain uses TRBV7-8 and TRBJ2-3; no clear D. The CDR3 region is CASSPRVAPNGPDTQYF. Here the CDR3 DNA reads TGTGCCAGCAGCCCCCGTGTCGCACCAAATGGGCCAGATACGCAGTATTTT.